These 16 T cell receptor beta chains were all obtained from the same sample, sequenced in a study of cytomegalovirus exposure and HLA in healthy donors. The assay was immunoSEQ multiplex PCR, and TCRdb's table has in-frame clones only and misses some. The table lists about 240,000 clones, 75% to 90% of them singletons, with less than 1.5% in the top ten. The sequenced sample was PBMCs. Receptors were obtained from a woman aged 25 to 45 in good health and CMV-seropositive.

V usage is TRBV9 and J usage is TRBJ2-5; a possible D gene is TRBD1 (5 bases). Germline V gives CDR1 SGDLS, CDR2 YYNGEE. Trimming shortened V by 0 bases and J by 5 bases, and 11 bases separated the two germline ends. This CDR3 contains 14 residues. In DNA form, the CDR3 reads TGTGCCAGCAGCGTAGACTTGGGGCGGGAGACCCAGTACTTC. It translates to CASSVDLGRETQYF.

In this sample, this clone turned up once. The CDR3: CASSHRFRSYNEQFF. Here the CDR3 DNA reads TGTGCCAGCAGCCACAGGTTCCGCTCCTACAATGAGCAGTTCTTC. The chain couples TRBV11-3 to TRBJ2-1; a weak D match, TRBD1 (5 bases). Germline loops: CDR1 SGHNT, CDR2 YENEEA. The CDR3 is 15 residues long. Trimming stripped 5 bases from V and 0 bases from J, with 11 bases between.

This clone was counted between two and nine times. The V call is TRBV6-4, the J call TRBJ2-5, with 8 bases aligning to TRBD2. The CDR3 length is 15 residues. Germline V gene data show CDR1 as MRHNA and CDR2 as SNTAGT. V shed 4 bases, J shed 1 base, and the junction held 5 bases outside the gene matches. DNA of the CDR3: TGTGCCAGCAGTGTGTTAGCGGGGAGCCAAGAGACCCAGTACTTC. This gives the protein CASSVLAGSQETQYF.

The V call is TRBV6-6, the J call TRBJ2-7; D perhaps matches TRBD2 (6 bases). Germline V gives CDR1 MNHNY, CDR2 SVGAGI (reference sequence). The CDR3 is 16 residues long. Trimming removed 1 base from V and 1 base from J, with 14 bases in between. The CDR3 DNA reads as TGTGCCAGCAGTTACTTCTCATTGGGGGGATCCTACGAGCAGTACTTC. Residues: CASSYFSLGGSYEQYF.

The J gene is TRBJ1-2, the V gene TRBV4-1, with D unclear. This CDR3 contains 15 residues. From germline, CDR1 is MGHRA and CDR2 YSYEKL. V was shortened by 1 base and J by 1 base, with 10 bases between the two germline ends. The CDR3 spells CASSQGQTLNYGYTF. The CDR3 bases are TGCGCCAGCAGCCAAGGGCAGACTCTTAACTATGGCTACACCTTC.

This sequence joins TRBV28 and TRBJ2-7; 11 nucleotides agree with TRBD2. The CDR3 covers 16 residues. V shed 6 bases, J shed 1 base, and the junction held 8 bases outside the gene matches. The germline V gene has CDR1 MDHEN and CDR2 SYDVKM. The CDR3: CASRTGTSGVSYEQYF. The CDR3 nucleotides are TGTGCCAGCAGGACCGGGACTAGCGGCGTTTCCTACGAGCAGTACTTC. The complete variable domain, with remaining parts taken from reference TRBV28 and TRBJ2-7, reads DVKVTQSSRYLVKRTGEKVFLECVQDMDHENMFWYRQDPGLGLRLIYFSYDVKMKEKGDIPEGYSVSREKKERFSLILESASTNQTSMYLCASRTGTSGVSYEQYFGPGTRLTVT.

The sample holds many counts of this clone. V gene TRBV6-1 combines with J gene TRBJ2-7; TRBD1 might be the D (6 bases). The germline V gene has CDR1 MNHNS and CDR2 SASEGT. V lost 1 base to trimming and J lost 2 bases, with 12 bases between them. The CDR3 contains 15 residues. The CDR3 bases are TGTGCCAGCAGTGAAGAAGTAAACAGGGCCTACGAGCAGTACTTC. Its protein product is CASSEEVNRAYEQYF.

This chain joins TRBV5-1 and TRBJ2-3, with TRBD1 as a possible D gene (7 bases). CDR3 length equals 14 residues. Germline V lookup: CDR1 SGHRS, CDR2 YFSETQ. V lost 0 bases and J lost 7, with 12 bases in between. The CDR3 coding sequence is TGCGCCAGCAGCTTGGATGCAGGGGGGAATACGCAGTATTTT. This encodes CASSLDAGGNTQYF.

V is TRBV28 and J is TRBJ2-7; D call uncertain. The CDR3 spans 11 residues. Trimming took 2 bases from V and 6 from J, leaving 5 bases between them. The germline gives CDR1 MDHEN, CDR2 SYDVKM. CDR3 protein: CASSLGSEQYF. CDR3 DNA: TGTGCCAGCAGTTTAGGTAGCGAGCAGTACTTC.

The CDR3 is CASSIVQGAGDTQYF. DNA for the CDR3: TGTGCCAGTAGTATAGTCCAGGGGGCTGGGGATACGCAGTATTTT. The V gene is TRBV19, the J gene TRBJ2-3, with TRBD1 matching over 8 bases. Germline CDR1 is LNHDA and CDR2 is SQIVND (reference sequence). This CDR3 region has 15 residues. The ends lost 1 base at V and 6 bases at J; junction bases unmatched: 6.

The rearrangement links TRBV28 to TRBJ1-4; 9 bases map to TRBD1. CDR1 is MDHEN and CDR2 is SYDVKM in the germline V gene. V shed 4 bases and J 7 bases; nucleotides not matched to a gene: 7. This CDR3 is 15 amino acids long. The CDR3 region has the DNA TGTGCCAGCAGTTCGGGACAGGGCAGGACTGAAAAACTGTTTTTT. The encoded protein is CASSSGQGRTEKLFF. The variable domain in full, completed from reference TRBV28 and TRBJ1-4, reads DVKVTQSSRYLVKRTGEKVFLECVQDMDHENMFWYRQDPGLGLRLIYFSYDVKMKEKGDIPEGYSVSREKKERFSLILESASTNQTSMYLCASSSGQGRTEKLFFGSGTQLSVL.

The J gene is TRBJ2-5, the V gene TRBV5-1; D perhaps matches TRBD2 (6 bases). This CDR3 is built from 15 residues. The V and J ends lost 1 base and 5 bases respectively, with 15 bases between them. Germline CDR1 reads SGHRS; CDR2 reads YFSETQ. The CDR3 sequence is CASSLYSGPKETQYF. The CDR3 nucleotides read TGCGCCAGCAGCTTGTACAGCGGGCCCAAGGAGACCCAGTACTTC.

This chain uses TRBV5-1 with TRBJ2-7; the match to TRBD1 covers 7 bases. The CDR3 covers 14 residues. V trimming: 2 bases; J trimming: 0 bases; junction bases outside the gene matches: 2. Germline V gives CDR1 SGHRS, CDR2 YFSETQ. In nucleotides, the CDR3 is TGCGCCAGCAGCTTTACAGGGGTCTCCTACGAGCAGTACTTC. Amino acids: CASSFTGVSYEQYF.

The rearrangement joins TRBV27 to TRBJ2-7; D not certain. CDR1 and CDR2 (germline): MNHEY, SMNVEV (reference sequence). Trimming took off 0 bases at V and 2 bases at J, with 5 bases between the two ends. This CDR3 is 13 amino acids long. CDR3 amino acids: CASSLSYTYEQYF. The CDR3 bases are TGTGCCAGCAGTTTATCTTATACCTACGAGCAGTACTTC.

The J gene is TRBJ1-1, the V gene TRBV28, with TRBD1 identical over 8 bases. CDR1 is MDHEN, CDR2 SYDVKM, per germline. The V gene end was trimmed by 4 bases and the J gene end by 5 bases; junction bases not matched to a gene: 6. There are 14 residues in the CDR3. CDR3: CASSYQGARTEAFF. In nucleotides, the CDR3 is TGTGCCAGCAGTTACCAGGGGGCGCGAACTGAAGCTTTCTTT.

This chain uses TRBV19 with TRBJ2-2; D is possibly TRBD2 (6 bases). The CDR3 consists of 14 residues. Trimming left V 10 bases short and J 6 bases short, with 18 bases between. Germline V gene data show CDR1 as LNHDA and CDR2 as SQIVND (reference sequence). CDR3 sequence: CATLLGPGAGELFF. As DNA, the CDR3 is TGTGCCACCCTGCTGGGGCCGGGGGCCGGGGAGCTGTTTTTT.